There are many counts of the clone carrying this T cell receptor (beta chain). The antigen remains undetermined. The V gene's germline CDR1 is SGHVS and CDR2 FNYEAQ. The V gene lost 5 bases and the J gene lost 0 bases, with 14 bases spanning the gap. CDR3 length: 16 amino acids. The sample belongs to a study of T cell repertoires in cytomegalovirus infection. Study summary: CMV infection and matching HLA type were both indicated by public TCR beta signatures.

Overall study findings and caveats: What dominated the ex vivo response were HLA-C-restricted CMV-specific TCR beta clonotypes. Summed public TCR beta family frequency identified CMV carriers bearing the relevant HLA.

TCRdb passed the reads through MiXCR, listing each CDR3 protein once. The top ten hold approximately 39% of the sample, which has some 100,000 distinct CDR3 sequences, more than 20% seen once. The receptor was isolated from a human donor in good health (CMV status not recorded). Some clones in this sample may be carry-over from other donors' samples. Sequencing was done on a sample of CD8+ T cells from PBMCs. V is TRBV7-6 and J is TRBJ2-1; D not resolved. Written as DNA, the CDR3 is TGTGCCAGCAGCACCCGAACTATGAGCTCCTACAATGAGCAGTTCTTC. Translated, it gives CASSTRTMSSYNEQFF. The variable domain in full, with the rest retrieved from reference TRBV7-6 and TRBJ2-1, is GAGVSQSPRYKVTKRGQDVALRCDPISGHVSLYWYRQALGQGPEFLTYFNYEAQQDKSGLPNDRFSAERPEGSISTLTIQRTEQRDSAMYRCASSTRTMSSYNEQFFGPGTRLTVL.